The entry that follows covers one T cell receptor beta chain sequence. Its target antigen remains unknown. No base quality values were provided; no much bigger clone lies one nucleotide off. V lost 3 bases and J lost 14 bases; the stretch between them is 23 bases long. From the cysteine up to the phenylalanine, the CDR3 has a length of 16 residues. Just the 48-base CDR3 DNA is kept, in frame starting at base 1. The germline V gene supplies CDR1 KGHSH and CDR2 LQKENI. Another Seattle source contributed samples from volunteer blood donors who had recovered from COVID-19. Whole blood was collected in K2EDTA tubes by collaborating institutions according to the institutions' own protocols. For TCRbeta analysis, collaborator samples were shipped as frozen whole blood, as isolated PBMCs, or as DNA extracted from either sample type. TCRbeta CDR3 regions were amplified from genomic DNA by means of the immunoSEQ Assay, a bias-controlled multiplex PCR. In the source study's methods: Within the assay, amplification of reference gene primers was used to estimate how many nucleated cells each sample contained. To quantify the absolute abundance of each unique TCRbeta CDR3 rearrangement, sequence reads were collapsed and filtered. For each sample, productive Simpson clonality was calculated as the square root of Simpson's diversity index across productive rearrangements. Entries here come from immuneACCESS through TCRdb and include only in-frame sequences with V and J called. Some clones fail to appear in such tables; in the studies checked, an unresolved V gene covers under half of the shortfall, and the cause of the remainder is unknown. From that table come the V and J calls and clone size; the DNA was used to work out D and trimming. Counted in this sample were roughly 200,000 clones; more than 70% of them appeared once. Of the sample, 6.2% falls within the top ten clones.

This sample stems from a study of blood T cell repertoires in COVID-19 (dated by TCRdb to the early 2020s). Describing the broader study: The collaborator samples originated in the United States, Italy and Spain and spanned the acute and convalescent phases of COVID-19. A freely available public database, intended as a resource for researchers studying the immune response to SARS-CoV-2, is where the repertoires were released. Where available, HLA class I and class II types were taken from metadata supplied by the sample provider and were not determined by assay-based typing. The samples were drawn from two sources: the first 160 participants of the ongoing ImmuneRACE study, and about 1,300 subjects contributed by 6 global collaborators. The material from the prospective study consisted of cDNA or gDNA derived from T cells, B-cell-depleted T cells, or PBMCs. A de-identified subject ID, COVID-19 status, age in years and sex were almost always included in the sample metadata. The dataset comprised deeply sampled blood TCRbeta repertoires from subjects exposed to, actively infected with, or recovered from COVID-19.

General conclusions and limits of the study: The quantity of clinical and demographic metadata differed by source and by participant and was supplied without curation.

The chain uses TRBV18 and TRBJ1-6; the D gene cannot be resolved reliably. Input material: peripheral blood. The TCR comes from a woman in her forties who had recovered from COVID-19. The CDR3 reads CASSPEAVSPLASLHF. The nucleotides are TGTGCCAGCTCACCCGAGGCGGTCAGTCCCCTGGCGTCCCTCCACTTT. The entire variable domain, with the stretches around the CDR3 drawn from the reference TRBV18 and TRBJ1-6 proteins, is NAGVMQNPRHLVRRRGQEARLRCSPMKGHSHVYWYRQLPEEGLKFMVYLQKENIIDESGMPKERFSAEFPKEGPSILRIQQVVRGDSAAYFCASSPEAVSPLASLHFGNGTRLTVT.